This TCR beta chain was captured in a study of identical twins. General observations from the study: One should note that invariant MAIT and iNKT cells could partly confound zero-insertion analyses. Out-of-frame alpha sequences common to twins were enriched for low generation probability.

Of note for this clonotype: Its target is not known.

The CDR3 consists of 11 residues. V dropped 9 bases and J dropped 6 bases, with 10 bases sitting between them. Addition of a universal primer site occurred through template switching, and cDNA carried unique molecular identifiers. One entry per CDR3 protein results from TCRdb running MiXCR on the 5' RACE reads. Among roughly 240,000 distinct CDR3 sequences listed, 6.5% to 9% were seen once. The same sample was also used in a study of yellow fever vaccine responses in identical twins.

The sequence derives from a woman between 18 and 30 years old in good health. This chain uses TRBV12-3 or TRBV12-4 with TRBJ2-3; D is uncertain. Sequencing was done on a sample of CD8+ T cells sorted from blood. The CDR3 loop is CASQTRDTQYF. CDR3 DNA sequence: TGTGCCAGTCAGACTCGGGATACGCAGTATTTT.